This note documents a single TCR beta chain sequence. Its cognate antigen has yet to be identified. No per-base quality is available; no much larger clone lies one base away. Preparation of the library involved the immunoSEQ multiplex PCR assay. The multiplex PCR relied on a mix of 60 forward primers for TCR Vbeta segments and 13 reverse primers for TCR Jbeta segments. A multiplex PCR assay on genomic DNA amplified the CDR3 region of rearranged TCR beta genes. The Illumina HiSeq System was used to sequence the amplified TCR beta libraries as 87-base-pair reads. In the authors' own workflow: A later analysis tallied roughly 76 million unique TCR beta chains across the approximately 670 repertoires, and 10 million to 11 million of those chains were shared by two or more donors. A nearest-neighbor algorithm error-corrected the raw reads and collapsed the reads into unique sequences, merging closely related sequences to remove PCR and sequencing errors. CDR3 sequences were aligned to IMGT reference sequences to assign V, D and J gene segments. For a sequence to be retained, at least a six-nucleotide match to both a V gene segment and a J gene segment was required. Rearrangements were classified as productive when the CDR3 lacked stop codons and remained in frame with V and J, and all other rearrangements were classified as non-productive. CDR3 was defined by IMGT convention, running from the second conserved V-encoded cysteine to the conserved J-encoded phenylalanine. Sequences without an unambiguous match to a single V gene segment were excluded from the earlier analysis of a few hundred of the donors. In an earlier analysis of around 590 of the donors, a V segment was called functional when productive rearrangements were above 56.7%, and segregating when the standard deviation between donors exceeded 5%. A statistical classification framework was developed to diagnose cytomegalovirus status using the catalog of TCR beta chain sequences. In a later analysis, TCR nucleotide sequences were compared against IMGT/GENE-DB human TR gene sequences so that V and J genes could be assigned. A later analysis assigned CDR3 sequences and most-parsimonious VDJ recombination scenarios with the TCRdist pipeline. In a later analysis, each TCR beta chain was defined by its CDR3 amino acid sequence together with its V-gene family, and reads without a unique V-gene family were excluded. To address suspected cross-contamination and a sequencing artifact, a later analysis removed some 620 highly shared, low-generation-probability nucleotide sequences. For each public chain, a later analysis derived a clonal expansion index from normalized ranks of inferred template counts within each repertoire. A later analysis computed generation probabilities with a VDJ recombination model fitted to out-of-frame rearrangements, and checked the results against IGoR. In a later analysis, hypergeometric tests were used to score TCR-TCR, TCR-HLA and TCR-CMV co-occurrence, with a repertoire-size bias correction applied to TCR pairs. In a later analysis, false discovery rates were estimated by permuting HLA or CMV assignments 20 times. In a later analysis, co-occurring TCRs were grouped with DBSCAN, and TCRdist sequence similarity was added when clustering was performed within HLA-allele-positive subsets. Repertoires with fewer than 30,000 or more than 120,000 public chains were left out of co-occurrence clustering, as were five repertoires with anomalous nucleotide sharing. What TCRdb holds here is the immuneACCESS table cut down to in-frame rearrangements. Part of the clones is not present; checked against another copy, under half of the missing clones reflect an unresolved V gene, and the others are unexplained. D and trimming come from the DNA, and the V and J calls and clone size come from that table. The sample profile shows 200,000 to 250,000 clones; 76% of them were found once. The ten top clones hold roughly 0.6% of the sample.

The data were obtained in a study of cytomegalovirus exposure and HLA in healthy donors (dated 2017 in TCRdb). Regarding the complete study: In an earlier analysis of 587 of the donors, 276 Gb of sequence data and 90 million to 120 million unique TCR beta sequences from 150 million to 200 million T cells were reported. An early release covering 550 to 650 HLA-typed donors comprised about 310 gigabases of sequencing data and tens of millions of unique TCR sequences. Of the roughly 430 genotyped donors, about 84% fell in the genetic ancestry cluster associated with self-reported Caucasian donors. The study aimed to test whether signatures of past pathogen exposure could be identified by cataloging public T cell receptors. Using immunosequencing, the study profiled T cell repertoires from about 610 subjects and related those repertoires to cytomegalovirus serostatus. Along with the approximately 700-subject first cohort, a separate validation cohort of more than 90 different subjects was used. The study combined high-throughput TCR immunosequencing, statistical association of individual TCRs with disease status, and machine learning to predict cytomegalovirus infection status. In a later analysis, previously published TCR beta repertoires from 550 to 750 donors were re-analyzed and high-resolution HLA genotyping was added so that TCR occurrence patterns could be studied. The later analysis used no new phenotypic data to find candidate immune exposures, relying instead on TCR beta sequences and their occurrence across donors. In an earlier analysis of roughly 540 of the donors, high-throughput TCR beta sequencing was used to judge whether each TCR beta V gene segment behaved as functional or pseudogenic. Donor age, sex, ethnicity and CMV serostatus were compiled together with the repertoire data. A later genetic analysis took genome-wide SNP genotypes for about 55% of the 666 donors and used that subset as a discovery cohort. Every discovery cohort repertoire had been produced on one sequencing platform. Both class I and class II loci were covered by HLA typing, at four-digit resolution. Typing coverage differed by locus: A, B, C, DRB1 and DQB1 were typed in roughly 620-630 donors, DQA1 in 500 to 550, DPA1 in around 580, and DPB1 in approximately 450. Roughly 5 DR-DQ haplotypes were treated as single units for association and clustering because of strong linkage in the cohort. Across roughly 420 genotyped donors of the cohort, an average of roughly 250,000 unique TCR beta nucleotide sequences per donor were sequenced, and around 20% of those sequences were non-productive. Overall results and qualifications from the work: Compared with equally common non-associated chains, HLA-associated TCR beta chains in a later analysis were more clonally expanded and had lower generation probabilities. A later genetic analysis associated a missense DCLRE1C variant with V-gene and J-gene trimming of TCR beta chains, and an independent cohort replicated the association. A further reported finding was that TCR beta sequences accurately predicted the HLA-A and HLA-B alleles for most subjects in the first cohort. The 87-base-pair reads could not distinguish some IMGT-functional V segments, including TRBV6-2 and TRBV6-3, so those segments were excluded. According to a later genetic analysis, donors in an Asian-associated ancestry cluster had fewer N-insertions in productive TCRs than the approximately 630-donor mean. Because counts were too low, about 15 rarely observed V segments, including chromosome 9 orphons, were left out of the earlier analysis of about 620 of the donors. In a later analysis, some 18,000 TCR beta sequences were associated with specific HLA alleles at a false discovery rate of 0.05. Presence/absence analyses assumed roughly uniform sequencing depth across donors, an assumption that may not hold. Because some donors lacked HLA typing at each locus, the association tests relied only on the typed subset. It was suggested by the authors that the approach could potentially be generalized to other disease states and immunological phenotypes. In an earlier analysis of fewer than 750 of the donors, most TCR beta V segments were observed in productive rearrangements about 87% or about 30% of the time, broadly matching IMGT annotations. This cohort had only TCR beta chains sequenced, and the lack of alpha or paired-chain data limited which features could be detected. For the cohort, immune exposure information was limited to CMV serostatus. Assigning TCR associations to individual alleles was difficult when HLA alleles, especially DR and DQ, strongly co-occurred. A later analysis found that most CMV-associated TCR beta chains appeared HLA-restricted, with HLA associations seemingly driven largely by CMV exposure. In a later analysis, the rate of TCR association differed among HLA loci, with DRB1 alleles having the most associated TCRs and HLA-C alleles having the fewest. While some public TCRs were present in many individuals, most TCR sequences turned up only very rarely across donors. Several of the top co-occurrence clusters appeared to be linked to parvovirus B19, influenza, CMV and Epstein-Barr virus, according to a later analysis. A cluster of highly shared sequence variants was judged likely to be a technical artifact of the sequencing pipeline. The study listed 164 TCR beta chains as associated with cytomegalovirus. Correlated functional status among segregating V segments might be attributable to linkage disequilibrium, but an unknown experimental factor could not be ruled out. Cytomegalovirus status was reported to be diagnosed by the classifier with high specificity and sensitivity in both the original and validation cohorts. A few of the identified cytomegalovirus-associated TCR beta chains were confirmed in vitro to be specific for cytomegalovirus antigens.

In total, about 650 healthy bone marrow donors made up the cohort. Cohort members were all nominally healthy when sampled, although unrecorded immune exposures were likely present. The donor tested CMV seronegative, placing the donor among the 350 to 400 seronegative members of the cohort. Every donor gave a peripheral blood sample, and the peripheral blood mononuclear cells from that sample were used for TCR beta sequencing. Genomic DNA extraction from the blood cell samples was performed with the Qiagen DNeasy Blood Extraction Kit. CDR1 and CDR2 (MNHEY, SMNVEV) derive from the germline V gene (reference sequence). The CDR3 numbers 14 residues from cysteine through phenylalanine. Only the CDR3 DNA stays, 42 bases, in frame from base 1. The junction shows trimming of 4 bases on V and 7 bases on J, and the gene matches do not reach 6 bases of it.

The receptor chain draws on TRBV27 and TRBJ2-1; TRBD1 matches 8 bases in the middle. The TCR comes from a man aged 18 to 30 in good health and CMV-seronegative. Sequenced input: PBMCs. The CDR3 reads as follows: CASSSRTGMNEQFF. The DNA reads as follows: TGTGCCAGCAGTTCCCGGACAGGGATGAATGAGCAGTTCTTC.